This TCR beta chain emerged from a study of control samples from healthy donors and cancer patients. The data were produced by immunoSEQ multiplex PCR, yet TCRdb's version contains in-frame clones alone and is incomplete. The data show around 190,000 clones, more than 90% seen once. CDR3 length equals 13 residues. V lost 5 bases and J lost 1, with 11 bases in between. The germline V gene encodes CDR1 GTSNPN and CDR2 SVGIG (reference sequence). The sequencing sample was made of blood. The TCR originated in a man aged 25 to 40 in good health. The J gene is TRBJ1-1, the V gene TRBV30, with D perhaps TRBD1 (5 bases). CDR3 sequence (DNA): TGTGCCTGGCGTTTTCAGGGGAACACTGAAGCTTTCTTT. Translating gives CAWRFQGNTEAFF.